This T cell receptor beta chain was sequenced during a study of T cells in Graves' hyperthyroidism and ophthalmopathy. The CDR3 regions of TCR beta were amplified from RNA transcripts. In the first-round RT-PCR of the TCR CDR3, the HTBI primer set was used. TCRdb processed the multiplex PCR reads anew with MiXCR; each CDR3 protein has one entry. The table lists tens of thousands of distinct CDR3 sequences, around 40% of them singletons. This clonotype was recorded once. The CDR3 length is 16 residues. From germline, CDR1 is LNHDA and CDR2 SQIVND (reference sequence). The V and J ends lost 3 bases and 6 bases respectively, with 15 bases between them.

The sample consisted of blood. The TCR sequence derives from a woman aged 25 to 39 with Graves' hyperthyroidism. This chain links TRBV19 with TRBJ2-6; D might be TRBD1 (5 bases). Here the CDR3 DNA reads TGTGCCAGTAGTATCTCCAGGGTATTTGAGGCCAACGTCCTGACTTTC. Protein sequence: CASSISRVFEANVLTF.